These 9 T cell receptor beta chains originate from one sample sequenced in a study of T cell responses to AZD1222 COVID-19 vaccine. The method was immunoSEQ multiplex PCR; TCRdb's version includes in-frame clones alone and lacks a portion of them. The sample lists over 150,000 clones; 86% were seen once. Source: peripheral blood, taken on day 0 of MenACWY control vaccination. These receptors all stem from an adult in good health.

V and J are TRBV10-3 and TRBJ2-3; D not resolved. This CDR3 is built from 12 residues. V lost 6 bases to trimming and J lost 5 bases, with 9 bases between them. Germline V gives CDR1 ENHRY, CDR2 SYGVKD. The CDR3 coding sequence is TGTGCCATCAGGAATGGAAGAGATACGCAGTATTTT. Its translation is CAIRNGRDTQYF.

The rearrangement links TRBV19 to TRBJ2-7; 11 positions agree with TRBD1. The CDR3 length is 16 residues. The J segment lost 3 bases and the V segment lost 2 bases, leaving 6 bases of the junction unmatched. CDR1 LNHDA and CDR2 SQIVND come from the germline V gene (reference sequence). This CDR3 reads CASSISGQGAGYEQYF. The CDR3 region has the DNA TGTGCCAGTAGTATATCCGGACAGGGGGCAGGCTACGAGCAGTACTTC.

The chain joins TRBV5-1 to TRBJ1-4; D is possibly TRBD1 (5 bases). The CDR3 extends over 13 amino acids. Germline CDR1 SGHRS, CDR2 YFSETQ. The V end lost 4 bases, the J end lost 7 bases, and 11 bases lay between the germline ends. This chain's CDR3 is CASSGGSGEKLFF. In nucleotides, the CDR3 is TGCGCCAGCAGCGGGGGGAGTGGTGAAAAACTGTTTTTT.

This sequence joins TRBV21-1 and TRBJ2-1; the tabulated D call, TRBD1, remains unverified against the DNA. TRBV21-1 is a pseudogene segment. The CDR3 runs 17 residues. The CDR3: CASSAYQGFSPHNEQFF. DNA of the CDR3: TGTGCCAGCAGCGCCTACCAGGGTTTCTCCCCCCACAATGAGCAGTTCTTC.

This clone has a handful of counts. The V and J genes are TRBV29-1 and TRBJ1-2; D is unclear. This CDR3 has 12 amino acids. V lost 7 bases and J 4 bases, leaving 13 bases between the germline ends. CDR1 is SQVTM, CDR2 ANQGSEA, per germline. The CDR3 protein is CSAEQEIYGYTF. The CDR3 DNA follows: TGCAGCGCCGAGCAGGAAATCTATGGCTACACCTTC.

V gene TRBV9 combines with J gene TRBJ2-5; D not resolved. The ends were cut back, 0 bases at V and 6 bases at J, with 3 bases in the middle. Germline assignment: CDR1 SGDLS and CDR2 YYNGEE. This CDR3 region has 11 residues. As DNA, the CDR3 is TGTGCCAGCAGCGTAGGCCAGACCCAGTACTTC. Encoded protein: CASSVGQTQYF.

J is TRBJ1-5 and V is TRBV2; D is unclear. Trimming took off 3 bases at V and 0 bases at J, with 9 bases between the two ends. The CDR3 is 15 residues long. CDR1 is SNHLY and CDR2 is FYNNEI in the germline V gene. The CDR3 nucleotides are TGTGCCAGCAGTGATACCGGGAATAGCAATCAGCCCCAGCATTTT. Its translation is CASSDTGNSNQPQHF.

Only one count was recorded for this clone. The V gene is TRBV28, the J gene TRBJ1-2; 8 bases fit TRBD1. Germline loops: CDR1 MDHEN, CDR2 SYDVKM. The CDR3 contains 17 residues. With 2 bases clipped from V and 7 bases from J, the junction kept 15 bases outside the gene matches. In nucleotides, the CDR3 is TGTGCCAGCAGTTTACGAGGGCAGGGGGCCCCTCTACTTGGCTACACCTTC. Protein product: CASSLRGQGAPLLGYTF.

V gene TRBV6-6 combines with J gene TRBJ2-5, with D unclear. CDR1 is MNHNY, CDR2 SVGAGI, per germline (reference sequence). With 5 bases removed from V and 0 bases from J, the gap between germline ends came to 10 bases. The CDR3 sequence is 14 residues long. The CDR3 DNA reads as TGTGCCAGCAGTCCGGACGTGTACCAAGAGACCCAGTACTTC. Translating gives CASSPDVYQETQYF.